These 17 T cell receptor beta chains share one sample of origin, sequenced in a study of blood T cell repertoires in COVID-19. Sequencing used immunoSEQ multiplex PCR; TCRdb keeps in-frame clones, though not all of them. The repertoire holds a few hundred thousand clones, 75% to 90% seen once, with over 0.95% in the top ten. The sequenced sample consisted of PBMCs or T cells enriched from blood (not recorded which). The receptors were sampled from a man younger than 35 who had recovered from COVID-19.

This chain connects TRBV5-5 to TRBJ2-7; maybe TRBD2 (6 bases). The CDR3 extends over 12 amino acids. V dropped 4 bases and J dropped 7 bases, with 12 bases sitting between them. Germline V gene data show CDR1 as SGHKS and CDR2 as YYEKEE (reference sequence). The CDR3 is CASSQAGREQYF. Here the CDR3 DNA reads TGTGCCAGCAGCCAAGCGGGTAGAGAGCAGTACTTC.

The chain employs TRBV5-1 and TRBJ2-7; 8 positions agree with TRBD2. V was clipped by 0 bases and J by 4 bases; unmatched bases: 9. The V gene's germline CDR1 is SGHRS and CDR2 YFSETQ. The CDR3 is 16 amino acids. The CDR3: CASSLGAGGIGYEQYF. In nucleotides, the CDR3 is TGCGCCAGCAGCTTGGGTGCGGGAGGTATAGGGTACGAGCAGTACTTC.

CDR3 loop: CASSQNYEQYF. The CDR3 DNA reads TGTGCCAGCAGCCAAAACTACGAGCAGTACTTC. The V and J genes are TRBV13 and TRBJ2-7; D is ambiguous. V shed 5 bases and J shed 3 bases, with 5 bases lying between them. The CDR3 extends over 11 amino acids. Germline CDR1 is PRHDT and CDR2 is FYEKMQ (reference sequence).

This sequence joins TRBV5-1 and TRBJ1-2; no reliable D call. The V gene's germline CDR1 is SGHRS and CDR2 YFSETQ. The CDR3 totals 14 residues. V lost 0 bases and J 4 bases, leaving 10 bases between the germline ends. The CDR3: CASSLESQIYGYTF. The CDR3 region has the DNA TGCGCCAGCAGCTTGGAAAGTCAGATCTATGGCTACACCTTC.

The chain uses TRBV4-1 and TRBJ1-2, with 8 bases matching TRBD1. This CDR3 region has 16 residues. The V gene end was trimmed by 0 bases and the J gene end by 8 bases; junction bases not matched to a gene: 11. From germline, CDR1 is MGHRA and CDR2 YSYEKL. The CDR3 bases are TGCGCCAGCAGCCAAGATCGACAGGGGATACTAAGGGGCTACACCTTC. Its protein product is CASSQDRQGILRGYTF.

The CDR3: CSAYFGELFF. CDR3 DNA: TGCAGTGCTTACTTCGGGGAGCTGTTTTTT. This chain uses TRBV20-1 with TRBJ2-2; D call uncertain. V was pared by 5 bases and J by 7 bases, with 5 bases between. The V gene's germline CDR1 is DFQATT and CDR2 SNEGSKA (reference sequence). This CDR3 comprises 10 residues.

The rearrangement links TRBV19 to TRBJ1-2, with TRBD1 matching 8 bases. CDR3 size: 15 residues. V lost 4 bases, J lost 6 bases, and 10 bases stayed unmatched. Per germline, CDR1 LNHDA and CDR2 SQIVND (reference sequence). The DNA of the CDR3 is TGTGCCAGTAGTAGGACAGGGTTCCTTCAGGATGGCTACACCTTC. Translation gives CASSRTGFLQDGYTF.

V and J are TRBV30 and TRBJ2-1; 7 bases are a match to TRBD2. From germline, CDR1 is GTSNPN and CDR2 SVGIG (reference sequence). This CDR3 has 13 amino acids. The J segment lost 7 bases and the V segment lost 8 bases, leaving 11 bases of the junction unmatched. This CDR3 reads CAAHPMGGNEQFF. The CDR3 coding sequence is TGTGCCGCCCACCCGATGGGGGGGAATGAGCAGTTCTTC.

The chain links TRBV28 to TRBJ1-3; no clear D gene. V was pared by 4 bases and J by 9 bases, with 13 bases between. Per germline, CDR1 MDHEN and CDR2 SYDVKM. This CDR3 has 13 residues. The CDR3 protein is CASSSPAGVTIYF. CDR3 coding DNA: TGTGCCAGCAGTTCCCCGGCCGGGGTCACCATATATTTT.

The CDR3 loop reads CASSAGTGPTGELFF. As DNA, the CDR3 is TGTGCCAGCAGCGCGGGGACAGGGCCCACCGGGGAGCTGTTTTTT. V usage is TRBV9 and J usage is TRBJ2-2; 9 bases agree with TRBD1. Trimming removed 3 bases from V and 4 bases from J; junction bases left unmatched: 4. Germline lookup yields CDR1 SGDLS and CDR2 YYNGEE. This CDR3 is built from 15 residues.

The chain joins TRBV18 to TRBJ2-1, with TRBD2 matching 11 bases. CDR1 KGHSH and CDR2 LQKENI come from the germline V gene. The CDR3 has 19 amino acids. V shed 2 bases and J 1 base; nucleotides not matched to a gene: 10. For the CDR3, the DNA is TGTGCCAGCTCACCAGCCCTACTTAGCGGGAGGGTTTCCTACAATGAGCAGTTCTTC. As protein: CASSPALLSGRVSYNEQFF.

Here the CDR3 reads CATSGRGAFYEQYF. The CDR3 DNA follows: TGTGCCACCAGCGGGAGGGGGGCTTTCTACGAGCAGTACTTC. The chain employs TRBV24-1 and TRBJ2-7, with 8 bases lining up with TRBD2. Germline-derived CDR1 and CDR2 are KGHDR and SFDVKD. The CDR3 has 14 amino acids. V gave up 7 bases and J gave up 3 bases; unmatched junction bases: 7.

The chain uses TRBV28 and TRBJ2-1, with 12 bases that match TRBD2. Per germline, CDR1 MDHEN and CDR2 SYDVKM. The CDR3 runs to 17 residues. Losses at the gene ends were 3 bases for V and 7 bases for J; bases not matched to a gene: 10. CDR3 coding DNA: TGTGCCAGCAGTTTGGACCGACTAGCGGGAGAGAGGAATGAGCAGTTCTTC. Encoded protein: CASSLDRLAGERNEQFF.

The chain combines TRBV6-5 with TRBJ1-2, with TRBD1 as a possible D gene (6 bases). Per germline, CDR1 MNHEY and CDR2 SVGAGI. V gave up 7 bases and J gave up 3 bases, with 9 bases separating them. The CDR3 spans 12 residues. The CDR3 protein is CASKGEDYGYTF. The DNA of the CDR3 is TGTGCCAGCAAGGGGGAAGACTATGGCTACACCTTC.

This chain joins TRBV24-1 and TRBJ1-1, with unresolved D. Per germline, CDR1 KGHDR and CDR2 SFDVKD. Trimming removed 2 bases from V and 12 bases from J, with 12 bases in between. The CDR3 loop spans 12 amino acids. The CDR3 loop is CATSDSAGKTFF. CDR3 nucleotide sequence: TGTGCCACCAGTGATTCTGCAGGAAAAACTTTCTTT.

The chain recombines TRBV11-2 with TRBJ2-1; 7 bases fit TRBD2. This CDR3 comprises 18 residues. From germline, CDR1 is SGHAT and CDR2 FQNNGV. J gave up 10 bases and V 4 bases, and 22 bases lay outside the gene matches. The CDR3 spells CASSSLTPLGVTGGEQFF. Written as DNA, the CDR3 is TGTGCCAGCAGCTCCTTAACCCCGCTCGGGGTCACGGGGGGAGAGCAGTTCTTC.

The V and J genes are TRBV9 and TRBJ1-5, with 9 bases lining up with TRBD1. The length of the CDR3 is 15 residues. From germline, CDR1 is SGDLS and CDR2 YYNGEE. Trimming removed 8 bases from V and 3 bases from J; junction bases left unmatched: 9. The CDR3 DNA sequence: TGTGCCAGTTCCCAGACAGGGGGTGACAATCAGCCCCAGCATTTT. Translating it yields CASSQTGGDNQPQHF.